These T cell receptor beta chains were read from a single sample in a study of CD8 T cells in Susac syndrome. In TCRdb, the immunoSEQ multiplex PCR reads were re-called with MiXCR into one record per CDR3 protein. This table holds around 150,000 distinct CDR3 sequences, more than 85% found once. Sequencing was carried out using CD8+ T cells from PBMCs. The source is a human donor with Susac syndrome. The CDR3 runs from the conserved cysteine through the conserved F or W. Fields, in order: CDR3 protein, CDR3 length, V gene, clone size, D gene, J gene. D genes are given only for firm matches. Clone size is given for some rows only: seen once, a few or many times, or a class if the clone is expanded.

CASSAARRTGNQPQHF 16 TRBV28 NA NA TRBJ1-5
CSATHPGQTYYEQYF 15 TRBV20-1 NA NA TRBJ2-7
CASSFSQGDTQYF 13 TRBV12-3/TRBV12-4 NA NA TRBJ2-3
CSDEGLGGYTF 11 TRBV29-1 NA NA TRBJ1-2
CATSRDMDYEQYF 13 TRBV15 NA NA TRBJ2-7
CASSYPDRLPDPWRQPQHF 19 TRBV6-5 NA NA TRBJ1-5
CASSGLVNEQFF 12 TRBV5-6 NA TRBD2 TRBJ2-1
CSVDGWAGSTDTQYF 15 TRBV20-1 NA NA TRBJ2-3
CASSLCCSNQPQHF 14 TRBV28 NA NA TRBJ1-5
CASSRLAGVTGELFF 15 TRBV14 NA TRBD2 TRBJ2-2
CASSTGIMGGYTF 13 TRBV5-4 NA NA TRBJ1-2
CASSQEGETQYF 12 TRBV4-1 NA NA TRBJ2-5
CASSIAAGGQPQHF 14 TRBV19 once NA TRBJ1-5
CASSRLPPTGMQGYTF 16 TRBV6-1 NA TRBD1 TRBJ1-2
CASSLVGQPHLNYGYTF 17 TRBV28 NA NA TRBJ1-2
CASSPTSGGGEQFF 14 TRBV5-6 NA TRBD2 TRBJ2-1
CATSSRDRGDEAFF 14 TRBV15 NA TRBD1 TRBJ1-1
CASSTDRDYHYGYTF 15 TRBV12-3/TRBV12-4 NA TRBD1 TRBJ1-2
CASTHGPSGLPTGELFF 17 TRBV5-4 NA NA TRBJ2-2
CASSSDPNTEAFF 13 TRBV6-4 NA NA TRBJ1-1
CATSRRAGGSYNEQFF 16 TRBV15 few TRBD2 TRBJ2-1
CASSLGLEGEETQYF 15 TRBV7-8 NA NA TRBJ2-5
CASNDEGGKAFF 12 TRBV7-9 NA NA TRBJ1-1
CASRTGRYGYTF 12 TRBV27 NA NA TRBJ1-2
CSVADRNSLYGYTF 14 TRBV29-1 NA TRBD1 TRBJ1-2
CASRPTSGRAPDTQYF 16 TRBV12-3/TRBV12-4 NA TRBD2 TRBJ2-3
CASGTERTEAFF 12 TRBV12-3/TRBV12-4 NA TRBD1 TRBJ1-1
CASSPGAAGELFF 13 TRBV6-5 few NA TRBJ2-2
CATSDFTGDTGELFF 15 TRBV24-1 NA NA TRBJ2-2
CASSSTQWDSLSYEQYF 17 TRBV7-9 NA TRBD1 TRBJ2-7
CASSLGVVGPSYNEQFF 17 TRBV7-9 NA NA TRBJ2-1
CASSEIRGNEKLFF 14 TRBV10-1 NA NA TRBJ1-4